Listed below are T cell receptor beta chains from one sample, sequenced in a study of T-cell memory formation after mild COVID-19. A single record per CDR3 protein comes from TCRdb applying MiXCR to the 5' RACE reads. The sample includes about 250,000 distinct CDR3 sequences, approximately 15% seen only once; the top ten take 2.1%. Material: PBMCs or a T cell subset sorted from them (not recorded which). The source of these receptors is an adult woman who had mild COVID-19 (a few samples of this study predate the infection). Cell type and time point are not known. CDR3s include the opening cysteine and the closing phenylalanine or tryptophan. The order of the fields is J gene, D gene, clone size, V gene, CDR3 protein, CDR3 DNA. A D gene is named only where the DNA matches it firmly. Clone size, where shown, is once, few, many, or a class for clones that have expanded.

TRBJ1-2 - many TRBV5-6 CASSWADGYYYGYTF TGTGCCAGCAGCTGGGCGGATGGGTACTACTATGGCTACACCTTC
TRBJ1-1 - - TRBV12-3/TRBV12-4 CASSFGRSEAFF TGTGCCAGCAGTTTCGGGCGGAGTGAAGCTTTCTTT
TRBJ2-7 - many TRBV9 CASSQHSEYEQYF TGTGCCAGCAGCCAACACTCGGAATACGAGCAGTACTTC
TRBJ2-4 - - TRBV14 CASSQDVRRGGENIQYF TGTGCCAGCAGCCAAGATGTTCGAAGGGGCGGTGAGAACATTCAGTACTTC
TRBJ2-6 - - TRBV6-2/TRBV6-3 CASPGGVTGANVLTF TGTGCCAGCCCCGGAGGGGTAACTGGGGCCAACGTCCTGACTTTC
TRBJ2-1 TRBD2 - TRBV7-3 CASSFGVAGGHNEQFF TGTGCCAGCAGCTTCGGGGTAGCGGGAGGGCACAATGAGCAGTTCTTC
TRBJ2-1 - - TRBV15 CATSKPDNEQFF TGTGCCACCAGCAAGCCAGACAATGAGCAGTTCTTC
TRBJ1-5 - few TRBV6-1 CASSESPRGTWHLGNQPQHF TGTGCCAGCAGTGAAAGCCCTAGGGGGACATGGCATCTGGGGAATCAGCCCCAGCATTTT
TRBJ2-1 TRBD2 few TRBV24-1 CATSNLAGSNEQFF TGTGCCACCAGTAATCTAGCGGGATCCAATGAGCAGTTCTTC
TRBJ2-5 TRBD1 - TRBV5-1 CASSPDRVGQETQYF TGCGCCAGCAGCCCGGACAGGGTTGGGCAAGAGACCCAGTACTTC
TRBJ2-2 - - TRBV20-1 CSARARGENTGELFF TGCAGTGCTAGAGCCCGCGGCGAGAACACCGGGGAGCTGTTTTTT
TRBJ2-1 - - TRBV10-3 CVSRGSYNEQFF TGCGTCAGTCGGGGCTCCTACAATGAGCAGTTCTTC
TRBJ2-7 - few TRBV5-4 CASSLTRASSYEQYF TGTGCCAGCAGCTTGACCAGGGCTTCTTCCTACGAGCAGTACTTC
TRBJ2-7 TRBD2 many TRBV6-6 CASSYGGGSYEQYF TGTGCCAGCAGTTATGGCGGGGGTTCCTACGAGCAGTACTTC
TRBJ2-7 TRBD2 few TRBV6-5 CASRPPGGPRNEQYF TGTGCCAGCAGACCTCCGGGAGGGCCTCGCAACGAGCAGTACTTC
TRBJ2-3 - few TRBV29-1 CSVEGQGADTQYF TGCAGCGTTGAAGGTCAGGGAGCAGATACGCAGTATTTT
TRBJ1-5 - - TRBV19 CASTDRQNQPQHF TGTGCCAGCACCGACAGGCAAAATCAGCCCCAGCATTTT
TRBJ2-1 TRBD2 few TRBV5-1 CASSFFLAGGEEQFF TGCGCCAGCAGCTTCTTTTTAGCGGGAGGTGAAGAGCAGTTCTTC
TRBJ2-2 - few TRBV5-1 CASSTGNTDDGELFF TGCGCCAGCAGTACCGGGAACACGGACGACGGGGAGCTGTTTTTT
TRBJ1-2 - - TRBV5-6 CASSLRDGGDYGYTF TGTGCCAGCAGCCTGCGTGACGGGGGAGACTATGGCTACACCTTC
TRBJ2-1 TRBD2 few TRBV2 CASKKERETYNEQFF TGTGCCAGCAAAAAGGAGCGGGAAACTTACAATGAGCAGTTCTTC
TRBJ2-7 - - TRBV9 CASSVLRLPSYEQYF TGTGCCAGCAGCGTACTCAGGCTTCCCTCCTACGAGCAGTACTTC
TRBJ2-1 TRBD1 - TRBV6-6 CASSSTDRGNLVEQFF TGTGCCAGCAGTTCAACGGACAGGGGGAATTTGGTTGAGCAGTTCTTC
TRBJ2-7 - few TRBV6-5 CASSPLYGEQYF TGTGCCAGCAGTCCCCTTTACGGCGAGCAGTACTTC
TRBJ1-3 - few TRBV6-5 CASSYEGRGGNTIYF TGTGCCAGCAGTTACGAGGGAAGGGGTGGAAACACCATATATTTT
TRBJ2-3 - few TRBV4-1 CASSQGSITDTQYF TGCGCCAGCAGCCAAGGGTCTATCACAGATACGCAGTATTTT
TRBJ2-5 - few TRBV6-6 CASTPETETQYF TGTGCCAGCACGCCCGAGACGGAGACCCAGTACTTC
TRBJ2-7 TRBD2 - TRBV9 CASSVAPTSADSYEQYF TGTGCCAGCAGCGTAGCCCCAACTAGCGCCGACTCCTACGAGCAGTACTTC
TRBJ1-1 - few TRBV5-1 CASSLDGVGTEAFF TGCGCCAGCAGCTTGGATGGGGTTGGGACTGAAGCTTTCTTT
TRBJ1-1 TRBD1 few TRBV15 CATSREAGQMNTEAFF TGTGCCACCAGCAGAGAAGCGGGACAGATGAACACTGAAGCTTTCTTT
TRBJ2-2 - few TRBV5-4 CASSALRQGSNTGELFF TGTGCCAGCAGCGCCCTCAGGCAGGGATCGAACACCGGGGAGCTGTTTTTT